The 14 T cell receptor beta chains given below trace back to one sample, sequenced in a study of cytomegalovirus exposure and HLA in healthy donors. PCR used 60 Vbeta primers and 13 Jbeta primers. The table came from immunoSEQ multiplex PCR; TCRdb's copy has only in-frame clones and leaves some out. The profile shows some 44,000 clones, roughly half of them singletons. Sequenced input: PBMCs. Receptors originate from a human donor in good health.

The CDR3 here is CASSPQAGGVGNEQFF. Here the CDR3 DNA reads TGCGCCAGCAGCCCCCAAGCGGGGGGGGTGGGCAATGAGCAGTTCTTC. The chain combines TRBV5-1 with TRBJ2-1, with 10 bases that match TRBD2. V lost 4 bases and J lost 6; bases outside the gene matches: 10. The germline V gene has CDR1 SGHRS and CDR2 YFSETQ. This CDR3 contains 16 residues.

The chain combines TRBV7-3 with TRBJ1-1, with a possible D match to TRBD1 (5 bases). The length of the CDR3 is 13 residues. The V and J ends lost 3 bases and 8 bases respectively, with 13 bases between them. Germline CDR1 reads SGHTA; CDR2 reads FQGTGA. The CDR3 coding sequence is TGTGCCAGCAGCTTGACAGCCCAGGGAGAAGCTTTCTTT. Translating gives CASSLTAQGEAFF.

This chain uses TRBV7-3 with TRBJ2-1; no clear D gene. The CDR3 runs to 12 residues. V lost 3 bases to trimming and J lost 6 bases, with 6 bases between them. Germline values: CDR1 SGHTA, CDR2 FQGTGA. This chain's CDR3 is CASSFLGNEQFF. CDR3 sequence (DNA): TGTGCCAGCAGCTTCCTAGGCAATGAGCAGTTCTTC.

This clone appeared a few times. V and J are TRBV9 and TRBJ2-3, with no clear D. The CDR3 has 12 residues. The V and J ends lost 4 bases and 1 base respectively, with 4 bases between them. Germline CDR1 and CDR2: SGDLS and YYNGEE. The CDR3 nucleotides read TGTGCCAGCAGCACAGGCACAGATACGCAGTATTTT. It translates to CASSTGTDTQYF.

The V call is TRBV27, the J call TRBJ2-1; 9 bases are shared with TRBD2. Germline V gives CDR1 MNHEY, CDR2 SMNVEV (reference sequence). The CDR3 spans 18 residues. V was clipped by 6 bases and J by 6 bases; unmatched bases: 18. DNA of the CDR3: TGTGCCAGCAGCCCCTTAGGGCGGGAGGGCCGGGGGGGCAATGAGCAGTTCTTC. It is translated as CASSPLGREGRGGNEQFF.

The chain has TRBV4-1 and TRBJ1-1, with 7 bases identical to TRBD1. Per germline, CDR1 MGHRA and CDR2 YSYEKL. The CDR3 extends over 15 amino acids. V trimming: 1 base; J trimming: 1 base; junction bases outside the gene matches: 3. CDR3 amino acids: CASSQGGTENTEAFF. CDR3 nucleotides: TGCGCCAGCAGCCAAGGGGGGACAGAGAACACTGAAGCTTTCTTT.

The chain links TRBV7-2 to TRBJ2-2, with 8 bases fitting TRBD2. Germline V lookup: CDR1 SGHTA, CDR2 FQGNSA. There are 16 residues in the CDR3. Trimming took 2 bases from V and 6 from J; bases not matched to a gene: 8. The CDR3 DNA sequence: TGTGCCAGCAGCTTATCTCCGGGGGGGGCATCCGGGGAGCTGTTTTTT. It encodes CASSLSPGGASGELFF. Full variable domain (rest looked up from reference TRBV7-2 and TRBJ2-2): GAGVSQSPSNKVTEKGKDVELRCDPISGHTALYWYRQSLGQGLEFLIYFQGNSAPDKSGLPSDRFSAERTGGSVSTLTIQRTQQEDSAVYLCASSLSPGGASGELFFGEGSRLTVL.

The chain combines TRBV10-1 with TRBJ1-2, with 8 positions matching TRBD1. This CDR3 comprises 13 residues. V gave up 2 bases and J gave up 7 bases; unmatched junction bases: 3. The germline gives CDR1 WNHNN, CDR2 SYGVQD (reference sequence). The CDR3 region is CASSERTGSGYTF. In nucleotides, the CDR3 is TGCGCCAGCAGTGAGAGGACAGGGAGTGGCTACACCTTC.

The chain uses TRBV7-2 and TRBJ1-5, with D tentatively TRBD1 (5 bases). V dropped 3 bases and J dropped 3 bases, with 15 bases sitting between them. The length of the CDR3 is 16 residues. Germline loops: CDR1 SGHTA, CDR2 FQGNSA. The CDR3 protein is CASSFSGSTVNQPQHF. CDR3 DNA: TGTGCCAGCAGCTTCTCAGGTTCGACAGTCAATCAGCCCCAGCATTTT.

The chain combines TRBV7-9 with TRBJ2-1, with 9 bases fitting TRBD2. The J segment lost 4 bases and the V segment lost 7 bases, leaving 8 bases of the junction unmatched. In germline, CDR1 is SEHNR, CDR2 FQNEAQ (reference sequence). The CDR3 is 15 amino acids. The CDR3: CASIPWAGGYNEQFF. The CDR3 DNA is TGTGCCAGCATCCCGTGGGCGGGGGGGTACAATGAGCAGTTCTTC.

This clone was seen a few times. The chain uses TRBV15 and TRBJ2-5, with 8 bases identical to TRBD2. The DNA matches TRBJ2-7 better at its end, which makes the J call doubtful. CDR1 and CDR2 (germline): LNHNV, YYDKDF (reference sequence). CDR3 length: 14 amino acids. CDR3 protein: CATSGRGRTGEQYF. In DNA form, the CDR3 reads TGTGCCACCAGCGGACGCGGGAGGACGGGCGAGCAGTACTTC.

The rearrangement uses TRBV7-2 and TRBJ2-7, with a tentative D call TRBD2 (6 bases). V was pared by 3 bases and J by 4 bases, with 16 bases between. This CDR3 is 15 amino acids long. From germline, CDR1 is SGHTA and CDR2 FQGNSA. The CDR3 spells CASSFLWGEEYEQYF. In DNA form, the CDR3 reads TGTGCCAGCAGCTTTTTGTGGGGGGAAGAGTACGAGCAGTACTTC.

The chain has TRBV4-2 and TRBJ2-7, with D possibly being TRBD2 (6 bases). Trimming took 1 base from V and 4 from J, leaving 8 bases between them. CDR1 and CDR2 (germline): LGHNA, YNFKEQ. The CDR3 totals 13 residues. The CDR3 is CASSQVGTYEQYF. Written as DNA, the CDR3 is TGTGCCAGCAGCCAAGTGGGGACTTACGAGCAGTACTTC.

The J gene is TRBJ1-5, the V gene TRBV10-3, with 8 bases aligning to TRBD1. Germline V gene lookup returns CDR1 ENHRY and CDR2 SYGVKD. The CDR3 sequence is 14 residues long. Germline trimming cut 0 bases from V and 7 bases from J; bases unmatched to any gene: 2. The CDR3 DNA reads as TGTGCCATCAGTGAGTCGGACAGGGCCCAGCCCCAGCATTTT. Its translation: CAISESDRAQPQHF.